Below are 17 T cell receptor beta chains sequenced from a single sample in a study of T cell repertoires in cytomegalovirus infection. MiXCR, applied by TCRdb to the reads, yields one record per CDR3 protein. Found here are 200,000 or so distinct CDR3 sequences, roughly 30% of them singletons; the top ten hold approximately 30%. Sequences were obtained from PBMCs. The source is a human donor in good health (CMV status not recorded). Some clones in this sample may be carry-over from other donors' samples.

The rearrangement joins TRBV19 to TRBJ2-5; D is possibly TRBD2 (6 bases). Germline V lookup: CDR1 LNHDA, CDR2 SQIVND (reference sequence). The CDR3 runs 13 residues. V was trimmed by 4 bases and J by 5 bases, leaving 11 bases between them. In DNA, the CDR3 is TGTGCCAGTAGTAGCGGGGTATCGGAGACCCAGTACTTC. It yields the protein CASSSGVSETQYF.

The chain has TRBV7-3 and TRBJ2-2; possible D gene TRBD1, 6 bases. The CDR3 contains 14 residues. Looked up from germline, CDR1 is SGHTA and CDR2 is FQGTGA. With 5 bases removed from V and 6 bases from J, the gap between germline ends came to 13 bases. CDR3 nucleotide sequence: TGTGCCAGCAGCCCTACAGCAGGGGCCGGGGAGCTGTTTTTT. It codes for CASSPTAGAGELFF.

This rearrangement joins TRBV10-3 to TRBJ2-7; tentative D call: TRBD1 (5 bases). The ends were cut back, 2 bases at V and 2 bases at J, with 7 bases in the middle. This CDR3 is 13 amino acids long. Germline CDR1 reads ENHRY; CDR2 reads SYGVKD. CDR3 sequence (DNA): TGTGCCATCAGTGAGGGGGCCCCCTACGAGCAGTACTTC. The encoded protein is CAISEGAPYEQYF.

This clonotype occurred many times. J is TRBJ2-5 and V is TRBV12-3 or TRBV12-4, with D perhaps TRBD1 or TRBD2 (6 bases each). The CDR3 is made up of 15 amino acids. V was cut by 5 bases and J by 7 bases, with 20 bases left in between. The CDR3 loop reads CASSPTRGVSGTQYF. CDR3 sequence (DNA): TGTGCCAGCAGTCCGACTAGGGGGGTCTCGGGGACCCAGTACTTC.

Points on this clonotype: The germline gene is not matched at one end of the junction; a read error may be the cause. The chain employs TRBV13 and TRBJ2-3; TRBD2 matches 14 bases. CDR3 length equals 16 residues. The V gene's germline CDR1 is PRHDT and CDR2 FYEKMQ (reference sequence). CDR3 DNA sequence: TGCGCCAGCAGCTTGGGACTAGCGGGGGCAACAGATACGCAGTATTTT. Translated: CASSLGLAGATDTQYF.

This clonotype was picked up a small number of times. V and J are TRBV5-8 and TRBJ1-2; TRBD1 is a possible D gene (5 bases). The CDR3 is 15 amino acids. CDR1 and CDR2 (germline): SGHTS, YDEGEE. Trimming pared 0 bases from V and 4 bases from J, leaving 13 bases between. This CDR3 reads CASSLGDSWRYGYTF. CDR3 bases: TGTGCCAGCAGCTTGGGGGACTCCTGGCGCTATGGCTACACCTTC.

This clonotype was recorded a few times. This chain connects TRBV20-1 to TRBJ2-7; D might be TRBD2 (5 bases). This CDR3 has 14 amino acids. The germline CDR1 and CDR2 sequences are DFQATT and SNEGSKA (reference sequence). Trimming took 3 bases from V and 1 from J, leaving 13 bases between them. The CDR3 DNA reads TGCAGTGCTAGTAAGGAGGCGCTATCCTACGAGCAGTACTTC. Translation gives CSASKEALSYEQYF.

This clonotype has a count of ten or more. The chain uses TRBV7-8 and TRBJ1-1, with D unclear. V lost 1 base to trimming and J lost 0 bases, with 12 bases between them. Germline V lookup: CDR1 SGHVS, CDR2 FQNEAQ. The length of the CDR3 is 16 residues. The CDR3 region is CASSLVVAALNTEAFF. DNA of the CDR3: TGTGCCAGCAGCTTAGTGGTGGCAGCCCTGAACACTGAAGCTTTCTTT.

This clonotype was seen a few times. This chain joins TRBV7-3 and TRBJ1-1; a weak D match, TRBD1 (5 bases). This CDR3 has 15 amino acids. Trimming left V 1 base short and J 0 bases short, with 9 bases between. Germline assignment: CDR1 SGHTA and CDR2 FQGTGA. CDR3 sequence reads: CASSLKQGVNTEAFF. DNA of the CDR3: TGTGCCAGCAGCTTAAAGCAGGGCGTGAACACTGAAGCTTTCTTT.

CDR3 nucleotide sequence: TGTGCCAGCAGGGCCTCCGCGGGACCCTATGGCTACACCTTC. Translated: CASRASAGPYGYTF. The chain joins TRBV7-9 to TRBJ1-2, with a weak D call TRBD1 (5 bases). CDR3 length equals 14 residues. V was clipped by 6 bases and J by 4 bases, with 15 bases between them. CDR1 SEHNR and CDR2 FQNEAQ come from the germline V gene (reference sequence).

The sample holds a few counts of this clonotype. This chain joins TRBV12-3 or TRBV12-4 and TRBJ1-4, with D possibly being TRBD1 (5 bases). The V gene lost 4 bases and the J gene lost 8 bases, with 8 bases spanning the gap. The CDR3 has 12 residues. CDR3 bases: TGTGCCAGCAGTTATGGGGACGAAAAACTGTTTTTT. This encodes CASSYGDEKLFF.

The chain carries TRBV25-1 and TRBJ1-1; the D is unclear. Germline assignment: CDR1 MGHDK and CDR2 SYGVNS. The CDR3 has 15 residues. Trimming left V 4 bases short and J 5 bases short, with 17 bases between. This CDR3 reads CASSAFGSRTTEAFF. The CDR3 DNA reads as TGTGCCAGCAGTGCATTTGGAAGTAGGACGACTGAAGCTTTCTTT.

J is TRBJ2-2 and V is TRBV5-1, with TRBD2 identical over 8 bases. CDR3 length: 14 residues. V lost 4 bases to trimming and J lost 5 bases; unmatched junction nucleotides: 4. CDR1 is SGHRS and CDR2 is YFSETQ in the germline V gene. DNA for the CDR3: TGCGCCAGCAGCCCCGGGACTAGGACCGGGGAGCTGTTTTTT. This sequence encodes CASSPGTRTGELFF.

Only a few counts were recorded for this clonotype. The chain combines TRBV29-1 with TRBJ1-1; 7 nucleotides agree with TRBD1. CDR3 length equals 14 residues. Germline trimming cut 7 bases from V and 2 bases from J; bases unmatched to any gene: 10. The germline V gene encodes CDR1 SQVTM and CDR2 ANQGSEA. The CDR3 spells CSARDSRKNTEAFF. CDR3 bases: TGCAGCGCCCGGGACAGCCGGAAAAACACTGAAGCTTTCTTT.

This clonotype has just a few counts. The chain employs TRBV2 and TRBJ2-3, with 8 bases identical to TRBD2. The V segment lost 5 bases and the J segment 3 bases; nucleotides outside the gene matches: 7. The CDR3 extends over 15 amino acids. Germline assignment: CDR1 SNHLY and CDR2 FYNNEI. The CDR3 spells CASSLQGGRTDTQYF. In DNA, the CDR3 is TGTGCCAGCAGTTTACAGGGCGGGAGGACAGATACGCAGTATTTT.

This clonotype was counted a few times. The chain uses TRBV20-1 and TRBJ1-1; D gene ambiguous. V lost 0 bases to trimming and J lost 5 bases, with 13 bases between them. Germline CDR1 reads DFQATT; CDR2 reads SNEGSKA (reference sequence). CDR3 size: 14 residues. As DNA, the CDR3 is TGCAGTGCTAGAGAAAGTAAAAGGTTTACTGAAGCTTTCTTT. This translates into CSARESKRFTEAFF.

The rearrangement joins TRBV4-1 to TRBJ2-3; TRBD2 matches 7 bases. The CDR3 covers 16 residues. V lost 0 bases and J lost 5; bases outside the gene matches: 8. Looked up from germline, CDR1 is MGHRA and CDR2 is YSYEKL. In nucleotides, the CDR3 is TGCGCCAGCAGCCAAGAGCCGGGGGGAGGGGTAGATACGCAGTATTTT. Translating gives CASSQEPGGGVDTQYF.